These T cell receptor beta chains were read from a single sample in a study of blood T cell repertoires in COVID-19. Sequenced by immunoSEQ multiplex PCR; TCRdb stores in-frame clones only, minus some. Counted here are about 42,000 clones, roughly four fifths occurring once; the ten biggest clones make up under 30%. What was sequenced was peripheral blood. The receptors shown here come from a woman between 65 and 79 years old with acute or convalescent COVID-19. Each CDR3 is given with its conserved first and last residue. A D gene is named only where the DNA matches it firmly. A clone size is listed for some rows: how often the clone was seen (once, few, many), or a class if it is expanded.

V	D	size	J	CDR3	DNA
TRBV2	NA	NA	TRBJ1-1	CASTLPRGYTEAFF	TGTGCCAGCACCCTACCTAGGGGGTACACTGAAGCTTTCTTT
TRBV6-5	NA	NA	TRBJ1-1	CASSYSHRNTEAFF	TGTGCCAGCAGTTACTCCCACAGGAACACTGAAGCTTTCTTT
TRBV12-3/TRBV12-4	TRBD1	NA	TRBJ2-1	CASRPGTGDEQFF	TGTGCCAGCAGACCCGGGACAGGGGATGAGCAGTTCTTC
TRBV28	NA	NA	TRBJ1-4	CASTFLRSGNEKLFF	TGTGCCAGCACTTTTCTTCGGTCGGGTAATGAAAAACTGTTTTTT
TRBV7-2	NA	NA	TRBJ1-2	CASSKTGLGAYGYTF	TGTGCCAGCAGTAAAACAGGGCTGGGGGCCTATGGCTACACCTTC
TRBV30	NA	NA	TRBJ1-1	CAWSFGGYANTEAFF	TGTGCCTGGAGTTTCGGGGGGTACGCGAACACTGAAGCTTTCTTT
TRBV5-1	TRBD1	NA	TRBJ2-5	CASSSSGTGGSETQYF	TGCGCCAGCAGCTCCTCCGGGACAGGGGGCAGCGAGACCCAGTACTTC
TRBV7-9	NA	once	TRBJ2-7	CASSPPQNSYEQYF	TGTGCCAGCAGCCCCCCCCAAAACTCCTACGAGCAGTACTTC
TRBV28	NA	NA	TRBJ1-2	CASSFGQYYGYTF	TGTGCCAGCAGTTTCGGACAGTACTATGGCTACACCTTC
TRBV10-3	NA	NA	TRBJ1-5	CAGWGGPNQPQHF	TGTGCCGGCTGGGGCGGACCAAATCAGCCCCAGCATTTT
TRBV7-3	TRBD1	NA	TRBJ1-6	CASGTAPGSPLHF	TGTGCCAGCGGGACAGCACCCGGTTCACCCCTCCACTTT
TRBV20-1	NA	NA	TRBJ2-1	CSATRREQFF	TGCAGTGCTACTCGCAGGGAGCAGTTCTTC
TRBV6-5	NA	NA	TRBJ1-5	CASSPRYYSNQPQHF	TGTGCCAGCAGTCCCAGATATTATAGCAATCAGCCCCAGCATTTT
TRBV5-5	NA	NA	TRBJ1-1	CASSLARGRADTEAFF	TGTGCCAGCAGCTTGGCAAGGGGTAGGGCAGACACTGAAGCTTTCTTT
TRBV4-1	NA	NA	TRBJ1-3	CASSQVRTAGNTIYF	TGCGCCAGCAGCCAAGTCAGGACAGCTGGAAACACCATATATTTT
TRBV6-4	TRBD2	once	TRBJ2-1	CASRRAAGLVNEQFF	TGTGCCAGCAGGAGGGCCGCAGGACTAGTCAATGAGCAGTTCTTC
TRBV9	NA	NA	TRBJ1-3	CASSAFSGNTIYF	TGTGCCAGCAGCGCCTTCTCTGGAAACACCATATATTTT
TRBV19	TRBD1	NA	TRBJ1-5	CASSLNRDRGQPQHF	TGTGCCAGTAGTCTAAACCGGGACAGGGGCCAGCCCCAGCATTTT
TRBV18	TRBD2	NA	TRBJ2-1	CASSPRTSGGYNEQFF	TGTGCCAGCTCACCACGGACTAGCGGGGGATACAATGAGCAGTTCTTC
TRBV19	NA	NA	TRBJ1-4	CASSQHRSNEKLFF	TGTGCCAGTAGTCAGCACAGATCTAATGAAAAACTGTTTTTT
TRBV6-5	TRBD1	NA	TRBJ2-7	CASMETGSYEQYF	TGTGCCAGCATGGAGACAGGGTCCTACGAGCAGTACTTC
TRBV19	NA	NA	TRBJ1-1	CASSIGEVNTEAFF	TGTGCCAGTAGTATAGGGGAGGTGAACACTGAAGCTTTCTTT
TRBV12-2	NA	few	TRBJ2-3	CASRLGTSGRTGTDTQYF	TGTGCAAGTCGCTTAGGGACTAGCGGTAGGACGGGCACAGATACGCAGTATTTT
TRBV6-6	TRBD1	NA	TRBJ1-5	CASIPGQGGNQPQHF	TGTGCCAGCATCCCGGGACAGGGGGGCAATCAGCCCCAGCATTTT
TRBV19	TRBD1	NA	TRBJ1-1	CASSTTGDTEAFF	TGTGCCAGTAGTACGACAGGGGACACTGAAGCTTTCTTT
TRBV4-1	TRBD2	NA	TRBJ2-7	CASSLSTSGTYEQYF	TGCGCCAGCAGCCTATCTACTAGCGGTACCTACGAGCAGTACTTC
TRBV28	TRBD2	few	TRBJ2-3	CASSLGLAGQYF	TGTGCCAGCAGTCTTGGACTAGCGGGGCAGTATTTT
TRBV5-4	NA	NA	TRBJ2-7	CASQERESYEQYF	TGTGCCAGCCAGGAACGGGAATCCTACGAGCAGTACTTC
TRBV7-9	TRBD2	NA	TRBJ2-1	CASSLRGRATYNEQFF	TGTGCCAGCAGCTTAAGAGGGAGGGCCACCTACAATGAGCAGTTCTTC
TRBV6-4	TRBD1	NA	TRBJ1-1	CARIDRDRVRNTEAFF	TGTGCCAGGATAGACCGGGACAGGGTAAGGAACACTGAAGCTTTCTTT
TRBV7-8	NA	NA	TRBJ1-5	CASSLAGVLNQPQHF	TGTGCCAGCAGCTTAGCCGGGGTTCTCAATCAGCCCCAGCATTTT
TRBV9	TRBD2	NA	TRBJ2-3	CASSGGLAGLSTDTQYF	TGTGCCAGCAGCGGAGGGCTAGCGGGACTCAGCACAGATACGCAGTATTTT
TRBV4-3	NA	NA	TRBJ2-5	CASSQEGRTLETQYF	TGCGCCAGCAGCCAAGAAGGAAGGACACTGGAGACCCAGTACTTC
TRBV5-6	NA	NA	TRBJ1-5	CASSSGPNQPQHF	TGTGCCAGCAGCTCAGGCCCGAATCAGCCCCAGCATTTT
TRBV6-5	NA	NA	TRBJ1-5	CASSRAGGQPQHF	TGTGCCAGCAGTCGAGCGGGAGGCCAGCCCCAGCATTTT
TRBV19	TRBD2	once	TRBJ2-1	CASSTLAGSSYNEQFF	TGTGCCAGTAGTACCCTAGCGGGGTCCTCCTACAATGAGCAGTTCTTC
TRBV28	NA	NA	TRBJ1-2	CASSRQAYGYTF	TGTGCCAGCAGTCGACAGGCCTATGGCTACACCTTC
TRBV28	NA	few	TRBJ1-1	CASSITPTEINTEAFF	TGTGCCAGCAGTATCACCCCGACAGAGATAAACACTGAAGCTTTCTTT
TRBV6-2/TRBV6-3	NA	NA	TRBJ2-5	CASSSFVAATETQYF	TGTGCCAGCAGTTCCTTTGTAGCGGCTACAGAGACCCAGTACTTC
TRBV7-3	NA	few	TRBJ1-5	CASSLTGGNQPQHF	TGTGCCAGCAGCTTAACGGGAGGGAATCAGCCCCAGCATTTT
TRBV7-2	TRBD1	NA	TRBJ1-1	CASSADRGAEAFF	TGTGCCAGCAGCGCCGACAGGGGCGCTGAAGCTTTCTTT
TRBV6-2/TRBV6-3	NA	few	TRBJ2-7	CASRPPTRSYEQYF	TGTGCCAGCAGACCTCCGACCAGGTCCTACGAGCAGTACTTC
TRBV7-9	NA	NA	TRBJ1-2	CASSLAGGTNYGYTF	TGTGCCAGCAGCTTAGCGGGGGGAACTAACTATGGCTACACCTTC
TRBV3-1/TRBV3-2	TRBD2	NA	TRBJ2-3	CASSPRTSSLADTQYF	TGTGCCAGCAGCCCTCGGACTAGTTCCTTAGCAGATACGCAGTATTTT